The T cell receptor (beta chain) under discussion was sequenced for a study of blood T cell repertoires in COVID-19. The method was immunoSEQ multiplex PCR; TCRdb's version includes in-frame clones alone and lacks a portion of them. This table holds 150,000 to 200,000 clones, around 86% found once. The Seattle patients joined while their infection was active and were tracked longitudinally afterward. The CDR3 loop spans 16 amino acids. Germline assignment: CDR1 MDHEN and CDR2 SYDVKM. V was pared by 3 bases and J by 3 bases, with 12 bases between. Sequenced: peripheral blood. This sequence was found in a woman aged 80 or over with COVID-19, enrolled during active disease. V is TRBV28 and J is TRBJ2-6, with a weak D call TRBD2 (5 bases). CDR3 sequence reads: CASSFPGGSGANVLTF. The DNA of the CDR3 is TGTGCCAGCAGTTTCCCTGGAGGCAGTGGGGCCAACGTCCTGACTTTC.